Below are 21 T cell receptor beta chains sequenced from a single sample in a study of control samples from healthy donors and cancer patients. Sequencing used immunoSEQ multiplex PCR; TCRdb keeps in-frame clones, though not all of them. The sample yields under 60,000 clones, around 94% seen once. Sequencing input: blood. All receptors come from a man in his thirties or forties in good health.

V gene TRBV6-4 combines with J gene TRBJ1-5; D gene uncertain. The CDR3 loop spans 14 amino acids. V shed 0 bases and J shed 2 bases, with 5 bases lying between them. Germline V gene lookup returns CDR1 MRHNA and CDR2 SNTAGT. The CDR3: CASSDSGGNQPQHF. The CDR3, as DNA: TGTGCCAGCAGTGACTCTGGGGGCAATCAGCCCCAGCATTTT.

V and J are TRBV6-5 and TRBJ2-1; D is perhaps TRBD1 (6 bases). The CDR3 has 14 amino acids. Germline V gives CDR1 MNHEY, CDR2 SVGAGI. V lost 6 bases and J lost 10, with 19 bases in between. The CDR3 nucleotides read TGTGCCAGCAGCCGAAACCGGGACACCCCAGAGCAGTTCTTC. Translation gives CASSRNRDTPEQFF.

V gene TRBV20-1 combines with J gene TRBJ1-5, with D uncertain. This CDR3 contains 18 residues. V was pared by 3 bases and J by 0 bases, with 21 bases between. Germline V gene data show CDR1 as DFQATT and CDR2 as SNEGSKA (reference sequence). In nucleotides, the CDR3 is TGCAGTGCTAGTCTGTCGTCGGTGGGCAGACCTAGCAATCAGCCCCAGCATTTT. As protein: CSASLSSVGRPSNQPQHF.

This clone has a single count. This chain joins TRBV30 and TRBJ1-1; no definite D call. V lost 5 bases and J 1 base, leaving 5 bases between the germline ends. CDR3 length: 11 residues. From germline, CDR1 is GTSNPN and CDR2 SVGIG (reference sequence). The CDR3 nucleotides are TGTGCCTGGGCTAAGAACACTGAAGCTTTCTTT. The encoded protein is CAWAKNTEAFF.

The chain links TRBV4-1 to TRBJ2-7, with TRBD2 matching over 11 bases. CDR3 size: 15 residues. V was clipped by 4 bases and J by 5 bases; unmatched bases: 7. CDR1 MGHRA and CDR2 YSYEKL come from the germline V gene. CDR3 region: CASSRVTSGEHEQYF. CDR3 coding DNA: TGCGCCAGCAGCCGCGTGACTAGCGGGGAACACGAGCAGTACTTC.

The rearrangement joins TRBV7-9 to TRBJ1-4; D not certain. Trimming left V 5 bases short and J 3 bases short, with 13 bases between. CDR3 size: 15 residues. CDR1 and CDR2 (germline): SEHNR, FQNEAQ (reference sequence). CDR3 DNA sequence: TGTGCCAGCAGCGAAGGGCAGGCGTCTAATGAAAAACTGTTTTTT. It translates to CASSEGQASNEKLFF.

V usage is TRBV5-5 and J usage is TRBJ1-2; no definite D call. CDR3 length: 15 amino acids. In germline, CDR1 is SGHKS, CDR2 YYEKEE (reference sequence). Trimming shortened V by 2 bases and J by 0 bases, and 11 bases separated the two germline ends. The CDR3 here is CASSFLRDSNYGYTF. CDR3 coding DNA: TGTGCCAGCAGCTTTCTTCGGGATTCTAACTATGGCTACACCTTC. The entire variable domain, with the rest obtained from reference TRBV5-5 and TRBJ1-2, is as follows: DAGVTQSPTHLIKTRGQQVTLRCSPISGHKSVSWYQQVLGQGPQFIFQYYEKEERGRGNFPDRFSARQFPNYSSELNVNALLLGDSALYLCASSFLRDSNYGYTFGSGTRLTVV.

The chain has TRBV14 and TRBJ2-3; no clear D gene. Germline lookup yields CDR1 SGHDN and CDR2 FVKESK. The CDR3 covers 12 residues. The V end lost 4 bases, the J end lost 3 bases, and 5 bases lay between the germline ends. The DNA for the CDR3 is TGTGCCAGCAGCCCCCCTACAGATACGCAGTATTTT. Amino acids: CASSPPTDTQYF.

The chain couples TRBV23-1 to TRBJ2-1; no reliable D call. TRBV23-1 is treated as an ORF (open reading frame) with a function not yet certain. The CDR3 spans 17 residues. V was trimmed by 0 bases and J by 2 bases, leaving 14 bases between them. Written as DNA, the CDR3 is TGCGCCAGCAGTCAATCCCCCGCGTCATCTACCTACAATGAGCAGTTCTTC. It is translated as CASSQSPASSTYNEQFF.

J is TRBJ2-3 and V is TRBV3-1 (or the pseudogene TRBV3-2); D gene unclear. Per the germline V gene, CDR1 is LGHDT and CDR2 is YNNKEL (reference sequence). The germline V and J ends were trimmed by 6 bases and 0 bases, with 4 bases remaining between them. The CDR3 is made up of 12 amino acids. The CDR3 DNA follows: TGTGCCAGCAGTCCTAGCACAGATACGCAGTATTTT. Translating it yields CASSPSTDTQYF.

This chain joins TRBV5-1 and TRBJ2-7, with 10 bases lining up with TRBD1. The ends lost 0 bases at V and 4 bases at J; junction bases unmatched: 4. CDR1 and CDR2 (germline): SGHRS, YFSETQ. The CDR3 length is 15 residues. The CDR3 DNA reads TGCGCCAGCAGCTTGGGGGGACAGGGGCAGTACGAGCAGTACTTC. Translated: CASSLGGQGQYEQYF.

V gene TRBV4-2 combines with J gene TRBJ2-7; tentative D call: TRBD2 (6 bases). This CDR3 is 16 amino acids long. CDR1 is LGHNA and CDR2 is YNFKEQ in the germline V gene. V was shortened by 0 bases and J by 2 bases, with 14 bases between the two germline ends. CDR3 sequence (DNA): TGTGCCAGCAGCCAAGACTTAACGGGAGCCCCCTACGAGCAGTACTTC. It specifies CASSQDLTGAPYEQYF.

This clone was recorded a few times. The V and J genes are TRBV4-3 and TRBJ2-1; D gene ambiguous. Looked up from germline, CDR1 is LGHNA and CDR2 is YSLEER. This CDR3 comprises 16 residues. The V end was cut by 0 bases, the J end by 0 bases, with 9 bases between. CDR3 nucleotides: TGCGCCAGCAGCCAAGATGGAACAAACTCCTACAATGAGCAGTTCTTC. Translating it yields CASSQDGTNSYNEQFF.

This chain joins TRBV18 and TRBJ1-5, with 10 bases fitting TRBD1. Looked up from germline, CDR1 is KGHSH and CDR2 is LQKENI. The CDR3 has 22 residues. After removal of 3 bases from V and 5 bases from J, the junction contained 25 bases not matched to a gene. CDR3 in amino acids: CASSPDGVLLGGQGDLYQPQHF. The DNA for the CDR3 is TGTGCCAGCTCACCTGATGGAGTGCTTTTGGGAGGACAGGGGGATTTGTATCAGCCCCAGCATTTT.

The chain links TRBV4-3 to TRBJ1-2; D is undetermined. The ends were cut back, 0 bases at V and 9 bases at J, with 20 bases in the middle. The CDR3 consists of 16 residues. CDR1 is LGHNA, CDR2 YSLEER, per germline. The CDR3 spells CASSQDSQAILTSYTF. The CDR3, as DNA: TGCGCCAGCAGCCAAGATTCTCAGGCTATTCTAACCAGCTACACCTTC.

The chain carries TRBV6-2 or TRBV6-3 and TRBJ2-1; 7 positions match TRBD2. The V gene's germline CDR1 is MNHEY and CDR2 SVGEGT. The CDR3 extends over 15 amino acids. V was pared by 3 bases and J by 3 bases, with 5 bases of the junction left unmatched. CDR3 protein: CASSYFRGDYNEQFF. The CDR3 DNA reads TGTGCCAGCAGTTATTTTCGGGGGGACTACAATGAGCAGTTCTTC.

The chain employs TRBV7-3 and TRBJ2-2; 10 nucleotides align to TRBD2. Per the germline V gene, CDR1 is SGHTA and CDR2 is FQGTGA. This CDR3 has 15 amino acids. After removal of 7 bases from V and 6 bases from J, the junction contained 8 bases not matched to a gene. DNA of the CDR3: TGTGCCAGCAAATTAGCGGGGGGCCCCCCCGGGGAGCTGTTTTTT. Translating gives CASKLAGGPPGELFF. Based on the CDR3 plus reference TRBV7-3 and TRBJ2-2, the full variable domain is GAGVSQTPSNKVTEKGKYVELRCDPISGHTALYWYRQSLGQGPEFLIYFQGTGAADDSGLPNDRFFAVRPEGSVSTLKIQRTERGDSAVYLCASKLAGGPPGELFFGEGSRLTVL.

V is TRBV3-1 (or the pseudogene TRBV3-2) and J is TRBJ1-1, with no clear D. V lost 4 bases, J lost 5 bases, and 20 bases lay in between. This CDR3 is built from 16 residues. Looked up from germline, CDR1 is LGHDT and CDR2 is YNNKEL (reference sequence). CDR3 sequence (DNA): TGTGCCAGCAGCCCCCCTGGACGGCTAGGCGCGACTGAAGCTTTCTTT. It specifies CASSPPGRLGATEAFF.

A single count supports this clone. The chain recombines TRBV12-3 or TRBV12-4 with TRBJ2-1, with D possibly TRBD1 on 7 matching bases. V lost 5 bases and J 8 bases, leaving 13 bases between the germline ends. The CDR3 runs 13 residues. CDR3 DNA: TGTGCCAGCAGTGGGGGGACAGTCCATGAGCAGTTCTTC. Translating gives CASSGGTVHEQFF.

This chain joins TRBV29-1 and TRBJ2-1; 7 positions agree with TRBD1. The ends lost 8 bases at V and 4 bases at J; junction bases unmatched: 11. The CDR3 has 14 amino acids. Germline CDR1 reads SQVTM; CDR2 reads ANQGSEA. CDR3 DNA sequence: TGCAGCTGGGGTAGGACAGGCGATTACAATGAGCAGTTCTTC. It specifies CSWGRTGDYNEQFF.

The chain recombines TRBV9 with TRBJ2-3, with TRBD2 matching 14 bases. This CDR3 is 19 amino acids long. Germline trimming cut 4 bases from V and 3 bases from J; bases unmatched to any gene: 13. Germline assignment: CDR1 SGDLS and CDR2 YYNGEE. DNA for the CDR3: TGTGCCAGCAGCCCCCGACTAGCGGGGGGGCCCAGGGCGACAGATACGCAGTATTTT. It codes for CASSPRLAGGPRATDTQYF.